The clone carrying this T cell receptor (beta chain) was counted once. Antigen specificity is unknown. These data originate in a study of shared clonotypes between healthy human individuals. Study outcomes and limitations: Larger richness was generally estimated for naive than memory subsets.

Sequencing was at deep level. The protocol was immunoSEQ multiplex PCR, while the TCRdb copy is restricted to in-frame clones and leaves out a portion. The sample has 2 million to 3 million clones; 93% are singletons. CDR1 and CDR2 from the germline V gene are SGHRS and YFSETQ. V lost 4 bases to trimming and J lost 4 bases, with 11 bases between them. The length of the CDR3 is 13 residues. The receptor was isolated from a man aged 18 to 30 in good health. Some clones in this sample may be carry-over from other donors' samples. The chain employs TRBV5-1 and TRBJ1-2; D is unresolved. Sequenced material: naive CD4+ T cells from PBMCs. Noted subset: CD45RA+ positively selected. CDR3 nucleotides: TGCGCCAGCAGCCCGGACTGGGCCTATGGCTACACCTTC. Protein product: CASSPDWAYGYTF.